This T cell receptor (beta chain) was recovered during a study of cytomegalovirus exposure and HLA in healthy donors. Study in general: Most donors, about 82% of more than 300 genotyped, fell in the Caucasian-associated ancestry cluster. Study outcomes and limitations: Apart from CMV serostatus, no immune exposure information was available. Previously analyzed data showed that most TCR beta V segments were productive at a frequency of about 87% or about 30%. The study listed 164 cytomegalovirus-associated TCR beta chains.

A note on this clone: The target antigen is unknown.

The CDR3 consists of 16 residues. Trimming took 4 bases from V and 0 from J, leaving 14 bases between them. Germline V gene lookup returns CDR1 SGDLS and CDR2 YYNGEE. Use of 60 Vbeta and 13 Jbeta primers characterized the PCR. Produced via immunoSEQ multiplex PCR; TCRdb's table is partial and in-frame only. The table records 200,000 to 250,000 clones, roughly 84% of them present only once. This chain links TRBV9 with TRBJ1-3; a weak D match, TRBD1 (5 bases). Sequencing was performed on PBMCs. The clonotype was recovered from a human donor in good health. CDR3 region: CASSSATGDSGNTIYF. CDR3 bases: TGTGCCAGCAGCTCAGCAACAGGAGACTCTGGAAACACCATATATTTT. Using reference TRBV9 and TRBJ1-3 for the parts outside the CDR3, the full variable domain is DSGVTQTPKHLITATGQRVTLRCSPRSGDLSVYWYQQSLDQGLQFLIQYYNGEERAKGNILERFSAQQFPDLHSELNLSSLELGDSALYFCASSSATGDSGNTIYFGEGSWLTVV.